The 6 T cell receptor beta chains below were found in one sample sequenced in a study of T-cell memory formation after mild COVID-19. TCRdb recomputed calls from the 5' RACE reads with MiXCR, one row per CDR3 protein. Among fewer than 700,000 distinct CDR3 sequences listed, roughly 18% were seen once. The sample comprised PBMCs or a T cell subset sorted from them (not recorded which). The receptors stem from an adult woman who had mild COVID-19 (a few samples of this study predate the infection). Cell type and time point are not known.

V and J are TRBV27 and TRBJ2-5, with 7 bases fitting TRBD1. This CDR3 comprises 14 residues. Germline trimming cut 6 bases from V and 0 bases from J; bases unmatched to any gene: 4. Germline-derived CDR1 and CDR2 are MNHEY and SMNVEV (reference sequence). For the CDR3, the DNA is TGTGCCAGCAGGCAGACAGGGTACCAAGAGACCCAGTACTTC. Residues: CASRQTGYQETQYF.

This clonotype was seen only a few times. The chain employs TRBV6-2 or TRBV6-3 and TRBJ2-7, with a possible D match to TRBD2 (6 bases). Between the trimmed V and J ends, which lost 6 bases and 2 bases, there was a span of 17 bases. The CDR3 runs 15 residues. Germline lookup yields CDR1 MNHEY and CDR2 SVGEGT. The CDR3 DNA reads as TGTGCCAGCAGCCTCCCGGGAGCCCAGGCCTACGAGCAGTACTTC. Translated, it gives CASSLPGAQAYEQYF.

This rearrangement joins TRBV15 to TRBJ2-7; TRBD2 matches 9 bases. This CDR3 region has 17 residues. The junction had 6 bases not matched to a gene; V was cut back by 0 bases and J by 0 bases. The germline gives CDR1 LNHNV, CDR2 YYDKDF (reference sequence). The CDR3 sequence: CATSREASGALSYEQYF. The CDR3, as DNA: TGTGCCACCAGCAGAGAGGCTAGCGGGGCCCTCTCCTACGAGCAGTACTTC.

This clonotype was seen a few times. The chain links TRBV19 to TRBJ2-4, with 7 nucleotides matching TRBD2. Germline CDR1 LNHDA, CDR2 SQIVND (reference sequence). J lost 9 bases, V lost 11 bases, and 10 bases had no gene match. This CDR3 contains 12 residues. CDR3 residues: CAAREEGGIQYF. CDR3 in DNA: TGTGCCGCACGGGAGGAAGGAGGCATTCAGTACTTC.

Note on this clonotype: A junction end diverges from the germline sequence, so it may reflect a read error. V gene TRBV6-5 combines with J gene TRBJ2-7; 9 bases are a match to TRBD1. Per the germline V gene, CDR1 is MNHEY and CDR2 is SVGAGI. This CDR3 contains 14 residues. DNA for the CDR3: TGTGCCAGCAGTCAGGACAGGGGCCTCTACGAGCAGTGCTTC. Encoded protein: CASSQDRGLYEQCF.

There are a few counts of this clonotype. V is TRBV24-1 and J is TRBJ2-1; the D is unclear. The germline V gene encodes CDR1 KGHDR and CDR2 SFDVKD. V shed 4 bases and J shed 8 bases, with 8 bases lying between them. CDR3 length equals 12 residues. Here the CDR3 DNA reads TGTGCCACCAGTGAAACGGGCCATGAGCAGTTCTTC. Amino acid sequence: CATSETGHEQFF.